These T cell receptor beta chains were read from a single sample in a study of blood T cell repertoires in COVID-19. TCRdb's table, derived via immunoSEQ multiplex PCR, lists solely in-frame clones and lacks some. The sample lists roughly 320,000 clones; over 80% were seen once. The sample was peripheral blood. These receptors all stem from a woman in her fifties or sixties with COVID-19, enrolled during active disease. The CDR3 runs from the conserved cysteine through the conserved F or W. The D gene is left open where the match is weak. Only some rows state a clone size, as once, few, many or a class for expanded clones.

CDR3 DNA: TGTGCCACCAGTGAAACCAGATACTATAGCAATCAGCCCCAGCATTTT
CDR3 protein: CATSETRYYSNQPQHF
clone size: -
J gene: TRBJ1-5
V gene: TRBV24-1
D gene: -

CDR3 DNA: TGTGCCAGCTCACCAGAGGCTAAGGCTTACAATGAGCAGTTCTTC
CDR3 protein: CASSPEAKAYNEQFF
clone size: -
J gene: TRBJ2-1
V gene: TRBV18
D gene: -

CDR3 DNA: TGTGCCAGTAGTCATCAGGGTCAGAACACTGAAGCTTTCTTT
CDR3 protein: CASSHQGQNTEAFF
clone size: -
J gene: TRBJ1-1
V gene: TRBV19
D gene: -

CDR3 DNA: TGCAGTGCTCCGGGAGACGGGGAGCTGTTTTTT
CDR3 protein: CSAPGDGELFF
clone size: -
J gene: TRBJ2-2
V gene: TRBV20-1
D gene: -

CDR3 DNA: TGTGCCATCGGAGGCTCGGGAGGAGGGGAGCAGTACTTC
CDR3 protein: CAIGGSGGGEQYF
clone size: few
J gene: TRBJ2-7
V gene: TRBV10-3
D gene: TRBD2

CDR3 DNA: TGTGCCAGCTCACCACTTCCAGGGGAAGACTATGGCTACACCTTC
CDR3 protein: CASSPLPGEDYGYTF
clone size: -
J gene: TRBJ1-2
V gene: TRBV18
D gene: -

CDR3 DNA: TGTGCCAGCAGTCCGGACTCCCTCTACGAGCAGTACTTC
CDR3 protein: CASSPDSLYEQYF
clone size: -
J gene: TRBJ2-7
V gene: TRBV6-5
D gene: -

CDR3 DNA: TGTGCCACCATGGAGAAGGGGAGGAGTGAGCAGTTCTTC
CDR3 protein: CATMEKGRSEQFF
clone size: -
J gene: TRBJ2-1
V gene: TRBV7-2
D gene: -

CDR3 DNA: TGTGCCTGGAGTGACCGGGACACGTCCTACGAGCAGTACTTC
CDR3 protein: CAWSDRDTSYEQYF
clone size: few
J gene: TRBJ2-7
V gene: TRBV30
D gene: -

CDR3 DNA: TGTGCCAGCAGCTTGGGGCAGGGGGTCCGGTACGAGCAGTACTTC
CDR3 protein: CASSLGQGVRYEQYF
clone size: -
J gene: TRBJ2-7
V gene: TRBV5-5
D gene: TRBD1

CDR3 DNA: TGTGCCTCTCGACAGGTTGTAGCCAAAAACATTCAGTACTTC
CDR3 protein: CASRQVVAKNIQYF
clone size: -
J gene: TRBJ2-4
V gene: TRBV6-5
D gene: -

CDR3 DNA: TGTGCCTGGAGAGCCGGGAACTATAATTCACCCCTCCACTTT
CDR3 protein: CAWRAGNYNSPLHF
clone size: -
J gene: TRBJ1-6
V gene: TRBV30
D gene: -

CDR3 DNA: TGTGCCAGCTCACTTCTTGCTAGCGGGAGGGCCAGGTCGGTCGAGCAGTTCTTC
CDR3 protein: CASSLLASGRARSVEQFF
clone size: -
J gene: TRBJ2-1
V gene: TRBV18
D gene: TRBD2

CDR3 DNA: TGTGCCAGCACTATGGGCAGCCTAAGCTCCTACAATGAGCAGTTCTTC
CDR3 protein: CASTMGSLSSYNEQFF
clone size: -
J gene: TRBJ2-1
V gene: TRBV5-6
D gene: -

CDR3 DNA: TGCGCCAGCAGCAAATGGACAGGGGCGATGAACACTGAAGCTTTCTTT
CDR3 protein: CASSKWTGAMNTEAFF
clone size: -
J gene: TRBJ1-1
V gene: TRBV5-1
D gene: TRBD1

CDR3 DNA: TGTGCCAGCAGCTTGGCCTCACAGGGTGTGCGAGAGACCCAGTACTTC
CDR3 protein: CASSLASQGVRETQYF
clone size: -
J gene: TRBJ2-5
V gene: TRBV5-5
D gene: -

CDR3 DNA: TGTGCCAGTAGTAACGTACAGGGCTACGAGCAGTACTTC
CDR3 protein: CASSNVQGYEQYF
clone size: -
J gene: TRBJ2-7
V gene: TRBV19
D gene: -

CDR3 DNA: TGTGCCAGCAGGACCGGGACTATCTCCTACAATGAGCAGTTCTTC
CDR3 protein: CASRTGTISYNEQFF
clone size: -
J gene: TRBJ2-1
V gene: TRBV6-5
D gene: TRBD2

CDR3 DNA: TGTGCCAGTAGGGCACTAGCGGGAGCAGATACGCAGTATTTT
CDR3 protein: CASRALAGADTQYF
clone size: -
J gene: TRBJ2-3
V gene: TRBV19
D gene: TRBD2

CDR3 DNA: TGTGCCAGTAGTAGATTACAGGGGCACACTGAAGCTTTCTTT
CDR3 protein: CASSRLQGHTEAFF
clone size: once
J gene: TRBJ1-1
V gene: TRBV19
D gene: TRBD1

CDR3 DNA: TGCAGCGTGGGACAGCTGAGCTCCTACGAGCAGTACTTC
CDR3 protein: CSVGQLSSYEQYF
clone size: -
J gene: TRBJ2-7
V gene: TRBV29-1
D gene: TRBD1

CDR3 DNA: TGTGCCACCAGCAGAGATTCGGGGAGGAATGAGCAGTTCTTC
CDR3 protein: CATSRDSGRNEQFF
clone size: -
J gene: TRBJ2-1
V gene: TRBV15
D gene: -

CDR3 DNA: TGTGCCAGCTCACTCCCGGGAGCCACAGATACGCAGTATTTT
CDR3 protein: CASSLPGATDTQYF
clone size: -
J gene: TRBJ2-3
V gene: TRBV18
D gene: -

CDR3 DNA: TGTGCCAGCAGCCTGCTAGCGCATCAAGAGACCCAGTACTTC
CDR3 protein: CASSLLAHQETQYF
clone size: once
J gene: TRBJ2-5
V gene: TRBV13
D gene: -

CDR3 DNA: TGCGCCAGCAGCCGGGACAGGGGAGGACTTTACGCAACTAACTATGGCTACACCTTC
CDR3 protein: CASSRDRGGLYATNYGYTF
clone size: -
J gene: TRBJ1-2
V gene: TRBV5-1
D gene: TRBD1

CDR3 DNA: TGTGCCAGCAGCCACACGGCAGGGGGCAGGCGCCGGACCGGGGAGCTGTTTTTT
CDR3 protein: CASSHTAGGRRRTGELFF
clone size: -
J gene: TRBJ2-2
V gene: TRBV7-2
D gene: TRBD1

CDR3 DNA: TGTGCCAGCAGCCAAGATTTGAGAGCGGGAGGGGATGAGACCCAGTACTTC
CDR3 protein: CASSQDLRAGGDETQYF
clone size: -
J gene: TRBJ2-5
V gene: TRBV3-1/TRBV3-2
D gene: TRBD2

CDR3 DNA: TGTGCCAGTAGTATAGGTAGAAGGGGGGGGCCTAGCAATCAGCCCCAGCATTTT
CDR3 protein: CASSIGRRGGPSNQPQHF
clone size: -
J gene: TRBJ1-5
V gene: TRBV19
D gene: -

CDR3 DNA: TGTGCCAGCAGCCAAGTTTGGAGCCCAATGATGCAACTGTTTTTT
CDR3 protein: CASSQVWSPMMQLFF
clone size: -
J gene: TRBJ1-4
V gene: TRBV3-1/TRBV3-2
D gene: -

CDR3 DNA: TGCGCCAGCAGCTTGCGGGACAGAGATTCACCCCTCCACTTT
CDR3 protein: CASSLRDRDSPLHF
clone size: -
J gene: TRBJ1-6
V gene: TRBV5-1
D gene: TRBD1

CDR3 DNA: TGTGCCAGCAGCTTAGTGTCAGGGTCCCCCTACGAGCAGTACTTC
CDR3 protein: CASSLVSGSPYEQYF
clone size: -
J gene: TRBJ2-7
V gene: TRBV7-9
D gene: -

CDR3 DNA: TGTGCCAGCAGCTTTGCTGGACAGGGGAAAGAGACCCAGTACTTC
CDR3 protein: CASSFAGQGKETQYF
clone size: -
J gene: TRBJ2-5
V gene: TRBV5-4
D gene: TRBD1

CDR3 DNA: TGCAGTGCTAGTAGCGATTCCCCCTACGAGCAGTACTTC
CDR3 protein: CSASSDSPYEQYF
clone size: -
J gene: TRBJ2-7
V gene: TRBV20-1
D gene: -

CDR3 DNA: TGCGCCAGCAGTGAGTCGACTAGCGGGAGGGTTGAGCAGTTCTTC
CDR3 protein: CASSESTSGRVEQFF
clone size: -
J gene: TRBJ2-1
V gene: TRBV10-1
D gene: TRBD2

CDR3 DNA: TGTGCCTGGAGTCTTCTAGCGATGAGCACAGATACGCAGTATTTT
CDR3 protein: CAWSLLAMSTDTQYF
clone size: -
J gene: TRBJ2-3
V gene: TRBV30
D gene: -

CDR3 DNA: TGTGCCAGCAGCTTAGGGGCTAGCGGGAACTACTACGAGCAGTACTTC
CDR3 protein: CASSLGASGNYYEQYF
clone size: -
J gene: TRBJ2-7
V gene: TRBV11-2
D gene: TRBD2

CDR3 DNA: TGCAGTGCTAGTGTTGTGGGTAGCGGGAGACCCACAGATACGCAGTATTTT
CDR3 protein: CSASVVGSGRPTDTQYF
clone size: -
J gene: TRBJ2-3
V gene: TRBV20-1
D gene: TRBD2

CDR3 DNA: TGTGCCAGCAGCTTAGATCTCGGCAGCGGGAGGGCCGGGGAGCTGTTTTTT
CDR3 protein: CASSLDLGSGRAGELFF
clone size: -
J gene: TRBJ2-2
V gene: TRBV11-2
D gene: TRBD2

CDR3 DNA: TGCGCCAGCAGCTTGGATGGCAGGCCCTTTGAAGCTTTCTTT
CDR3 protein: CASSLDGRPFEAFF
clone size: once
J gene: TRBJ1-1
V gene: TRBV5-1
D gene: -